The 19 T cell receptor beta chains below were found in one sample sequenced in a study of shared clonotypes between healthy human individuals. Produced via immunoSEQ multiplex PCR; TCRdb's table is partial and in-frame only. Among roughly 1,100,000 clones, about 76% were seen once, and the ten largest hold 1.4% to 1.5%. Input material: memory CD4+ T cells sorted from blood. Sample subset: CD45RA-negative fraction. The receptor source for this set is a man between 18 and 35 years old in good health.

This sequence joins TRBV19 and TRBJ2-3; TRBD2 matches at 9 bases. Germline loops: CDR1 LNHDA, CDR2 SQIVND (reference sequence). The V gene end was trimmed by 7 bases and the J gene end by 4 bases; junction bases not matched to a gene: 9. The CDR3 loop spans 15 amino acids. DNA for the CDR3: TGTGCCAGTACTAGCTTAGCGGGAGCTTCAGATACGCAGTATTTT. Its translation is CASTSLAGASDTQYF.

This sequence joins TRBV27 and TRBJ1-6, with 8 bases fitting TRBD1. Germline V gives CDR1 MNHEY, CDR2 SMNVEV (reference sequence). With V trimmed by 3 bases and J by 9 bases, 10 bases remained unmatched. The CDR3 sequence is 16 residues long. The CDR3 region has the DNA TGTGCCAGCAGTTTTCCCCCAGGGGGCGTTTTTTCACCCCTCCACTTT. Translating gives CASSFPPGGVFSPLHF.

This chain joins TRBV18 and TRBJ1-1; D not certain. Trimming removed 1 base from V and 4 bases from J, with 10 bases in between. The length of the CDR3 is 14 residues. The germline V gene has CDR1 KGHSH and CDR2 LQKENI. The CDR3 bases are TGTGCCAGCTCACCACAGGAGAAGGGCACTGAAGCTTTCTTT. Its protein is CASSPQEKGTEAFF.

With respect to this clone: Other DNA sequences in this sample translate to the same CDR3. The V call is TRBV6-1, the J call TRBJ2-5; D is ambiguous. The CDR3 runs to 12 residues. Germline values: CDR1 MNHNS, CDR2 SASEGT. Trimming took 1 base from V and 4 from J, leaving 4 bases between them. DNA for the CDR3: TGTGCCAGCAGTGAAGTAAGAGAGACCCAGTACTTC. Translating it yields CASSEVRETQYF.

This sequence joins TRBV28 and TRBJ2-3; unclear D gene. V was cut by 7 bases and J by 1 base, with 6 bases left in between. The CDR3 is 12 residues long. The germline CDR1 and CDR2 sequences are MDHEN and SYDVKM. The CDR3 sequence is CASTARTDTQYF. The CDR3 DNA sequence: TGTGCCAGCACCGCGCGCACAGATACGCAGTATTTT.

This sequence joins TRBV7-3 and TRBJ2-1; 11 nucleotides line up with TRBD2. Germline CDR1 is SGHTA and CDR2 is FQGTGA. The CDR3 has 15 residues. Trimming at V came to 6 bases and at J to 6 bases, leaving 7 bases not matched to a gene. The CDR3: CASSSSSGGPNEQFF. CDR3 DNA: TGTGCCAGCAGTTCCTCTAGCGGGGGGCCCAATGAGCAGTTCTTC.

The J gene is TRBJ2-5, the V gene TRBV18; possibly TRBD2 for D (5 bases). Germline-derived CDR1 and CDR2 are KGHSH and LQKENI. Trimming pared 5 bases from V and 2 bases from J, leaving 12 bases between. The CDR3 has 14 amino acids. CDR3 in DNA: TGTGCCAGCTCAGATCGACGCGGGCAAGAGACCCAGTACTTC. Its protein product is CASSDRRGQETQYF.

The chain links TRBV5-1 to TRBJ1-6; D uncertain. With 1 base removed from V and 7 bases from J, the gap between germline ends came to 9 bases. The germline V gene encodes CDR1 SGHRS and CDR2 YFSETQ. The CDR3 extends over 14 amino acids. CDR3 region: CASSLKRMNSPLHF. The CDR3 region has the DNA TGCGCCAGCAGCTTGAAGCGGATGAATTCACCCCTCCACTTT.

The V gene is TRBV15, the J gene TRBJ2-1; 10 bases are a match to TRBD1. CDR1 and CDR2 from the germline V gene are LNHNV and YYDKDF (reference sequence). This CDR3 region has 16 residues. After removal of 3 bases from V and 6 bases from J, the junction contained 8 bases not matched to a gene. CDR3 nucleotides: TGTGCCACCAGCAGGGGAATGGGACAGGGGATCAATGAGCAGTTCTTC. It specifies CATSRGMGQGINEQFF.

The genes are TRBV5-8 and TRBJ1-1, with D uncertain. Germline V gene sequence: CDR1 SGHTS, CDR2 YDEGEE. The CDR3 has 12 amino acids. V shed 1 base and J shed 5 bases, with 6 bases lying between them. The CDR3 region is CASSLSGTEAFF. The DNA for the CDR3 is TGTGCCAGCAGCTTGTCGGGAACTGAAGCTTTCTTT.

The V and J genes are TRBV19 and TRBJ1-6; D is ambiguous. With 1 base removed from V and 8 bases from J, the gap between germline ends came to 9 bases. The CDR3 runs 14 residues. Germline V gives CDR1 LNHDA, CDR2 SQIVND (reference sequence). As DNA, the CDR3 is TGTGCCAGTAGTATAGGGACTCGGCATTCACCCCTCCACTTT. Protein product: CASSIGTRHSPLHF.

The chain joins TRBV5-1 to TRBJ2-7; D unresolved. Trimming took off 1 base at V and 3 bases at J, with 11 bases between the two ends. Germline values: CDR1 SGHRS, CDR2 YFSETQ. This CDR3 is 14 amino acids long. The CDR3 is CASSLSLSLYEQYF. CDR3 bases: TGCGCCAGCAGCTTGTCCCTCAGCCTCTACGAGCAGTACTTC.

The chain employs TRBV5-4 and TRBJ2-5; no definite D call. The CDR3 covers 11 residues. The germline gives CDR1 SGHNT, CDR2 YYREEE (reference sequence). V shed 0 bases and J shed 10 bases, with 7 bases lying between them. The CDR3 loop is CASSLGPVQYF. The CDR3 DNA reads TGTGCCAGCAGCTTGGGACCGGTCCAGTACTTC.

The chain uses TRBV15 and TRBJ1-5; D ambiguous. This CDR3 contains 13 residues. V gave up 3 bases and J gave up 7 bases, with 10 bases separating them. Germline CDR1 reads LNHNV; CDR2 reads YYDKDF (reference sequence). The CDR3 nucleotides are TGTGCCACCAGCAGTGAAGCGAGGCAGCCCCAGCATTTT. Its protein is CATSSEARQPQHF.

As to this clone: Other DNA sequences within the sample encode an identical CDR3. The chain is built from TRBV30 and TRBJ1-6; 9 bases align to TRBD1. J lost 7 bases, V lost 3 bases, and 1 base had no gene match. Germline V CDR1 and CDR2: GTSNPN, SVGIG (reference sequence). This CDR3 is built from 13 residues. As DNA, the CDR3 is TGTGCCTGGAGGGGGACAGGGAATTCACCCCTCCACTTT. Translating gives CAWRGTGNSPLHF. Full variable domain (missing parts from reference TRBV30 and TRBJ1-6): SQTIHQWPATLVQPVGSPLSLECTVEGTSNPNLYWYRQAAGRGLQLLFYSVGIGQISSEVPQNLSASRPQDRQFILSSKKLLLSDSGFYLCAWRGTGNSPLHFGNGTRLTVT.

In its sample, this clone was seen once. The CDR3 protein is CASRPGLATYNEQFF. The CDR3 DNA is TGTGCCAGCAGGCCCGGACTAGCGACCTACAATGAGCAGTTCTTC. This sequence joins TRBV6-5 and TRBJ2-1, with TRBD2 matching 9 bases. The germline V gene has CDR1 MNHEY and CDR2 SVGAGI. This CDR3 comprises 15 residues. The trim removed 6 bases at V and 2 bases at J, leaving 5 bases unmatched.

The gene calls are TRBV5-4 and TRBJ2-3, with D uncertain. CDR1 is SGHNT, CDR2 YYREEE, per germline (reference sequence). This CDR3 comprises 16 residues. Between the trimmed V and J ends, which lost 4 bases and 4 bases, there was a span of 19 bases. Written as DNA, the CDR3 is TGTGCCAGCAGCCCGATACGTAACGGTGAGGCAGATACGCAGTATTTT. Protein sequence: CASSPIRNGEADTQYF. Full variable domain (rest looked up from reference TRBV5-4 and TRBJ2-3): ETGVTQSPTHLIKTRGQQVTLRCSSQSGHNTVSWYQQALGQGPQFIFQYYREEENGRGNFPPRFSGLQFPNYSSELNVNALELDDSALYLCASSPIRNGEADTQYFGPGTRLTVL.

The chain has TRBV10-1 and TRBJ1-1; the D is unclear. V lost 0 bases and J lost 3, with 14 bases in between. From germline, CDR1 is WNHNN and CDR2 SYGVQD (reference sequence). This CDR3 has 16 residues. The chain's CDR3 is CASSESVGGMDTEAFF. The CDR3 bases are TGCGCCAGCAGTGAGTCCGTCGGAGGGATGGACACTGAAGCTTTCTTT.

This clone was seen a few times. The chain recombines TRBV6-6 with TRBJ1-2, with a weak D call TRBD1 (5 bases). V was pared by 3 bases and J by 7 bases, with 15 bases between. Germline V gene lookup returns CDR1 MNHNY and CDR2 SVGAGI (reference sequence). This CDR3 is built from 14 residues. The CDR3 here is CASSYLGGGGGYTF. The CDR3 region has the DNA TGTGCCAGCAGTTATCTCGGGGGAGGCGGTGGCTACACCTTC.